A selection of T cell receptor beta chains follows, all from one sample in a study of T-cell memory formation after mild COVID-19. From the 5' RACE reads, TCRdb called clonotypes with MiXCR, one entry per CDR3 protein. The sample has roughly 560,000 distinct CDR3 sequences, roughly 20% seen once; the top ten hold around an eighth. The sample comprised PBMCs or a T cell subset sorted from them (not recorded which). The receptors were sampled from an adult woman who had mild COVID-19 (a few samples of this study predate the infection). Cell type and time point are not known. Both conserved end residues are part of each CDR3. D genes are given only for firm matches. Clone size appears in some rows only: once, few, many, or a class for an expanded clone.

v_gene	abundance	j_gene	d_gene	CDR3aa	CDR3nt
TRBV19	once	TRBJ2-6	-	CASSIVDPQTAAANVLTF	TGTGCCAGTAGTATAGTAGACCCCCAGACAGCAGCGGCCAACGTCCTGACTTTC
TRBV7-2	few	TRBJ2-3	-	CASSSGGGLEVRYF	TGTGCCAGCAGCTCAGGGGGGGGACTCGAGGTTCGGTATTTT
TRBV3-1	few	TRBJ2-7	TRBD2	CASSHVLAGGDEQYF	TGTGCCAGCAGCCACGTGCTAGCGGGAGGGGACGAGCAGTACTTC
TRBV18	-	TRBJ2-1	TRBD2	CASSGTSGNEQFF	TGTGCCAGCTCTGGGACTAGCGGAAATGAGCAGTTCTTC
TRBV6-5	-	TRBJ2-7	-	CASSYEGNYEQYF	TGTGCCAGCAGTTACGAGGGGAACTACGAGCAGTACTTC
TRBV7-9	-	TRBJ2-1	-	CASSLGGGGSYNEQFF	TGTGCCAGCAGCTTAGGGGGCGGTGGCTCCTACAATGAGCAGTTCTTC
TRBV6-5	few	TRBJ1-2	-	CASRGMGGYTF	TGTGCCAGCAGGGGGATGGGTGGCTACACCTTC
TRBV6-1	-	TRBJ1-5	-	CASSDGSKNQPQHF	TGTGCCAGCAGTGATGGGTCAAAAAATCAGCCCCAGCATTTT
TRBV29-1	once	TRBJ2-2	-	CSVQDNFVTGELFF	TGCAGCGTTCAGGACAATTTTGTCACCGGGGAGCTGTTTTTT
TRBV12-3/TRBV12-4	many	TRBJ1-2	-	CASSLGNYGYTF	TGTGCCAGCAGTTTAGGGAACTATGGCTACACCTTC
TRBV6-6	few	TRBJ1-1	-	CAPVGGYTEAFF	TGTGCGCCGGTGGGGGGCTACACTGAAGCTTTCTTT
TRBV7-8	-	TRBJ2-1	-	CASSLVPGPYNEQFF	TGTGCCAGCAGCTTAGTACCCGGACCCTACAATGAGCAGTTCTTC
TRBV7-9	-	TRBJ2-5	-	CASRRPGGSQETQYF	TGTGCCAGCAGGCGCCCAGGGGGGTCCCAAGAGACCCAGTACTTC
TRBV27	-	TRBJ2-3	TRBD1	CASSQRQGSTDTQYF	TGTGCCAGCAGTCAACGACAGGGTAGCACAGATACGCAGTATTTT
TRBV18	-	TRBJ2-7	-	CASSPGRNDYEQYF	TGTGCCAGCTCACCGGGGAGAAACGACTACGAGCAGTACTTC
TRBV9	-	TRBJ1-4	-	CVRGLREKLFF	TGTGTCCGGGGTCTTCGTGAAAAACTGTTTTTT
TRBV20-1	many	TRBJ2-7	-	CSARRTEPLYEQYF	TGCAGTGCTAGACGGACCGAACCCCTCTACGAGCAGTACTTC
TRBV20-1	many	TRBJ1-2	TRBD1	CSARDLATGDYGYTF	TGCAGTGCTAGAGATTTGGCGACAGGGGACTATGGCTACACCTTC
TRBV7-3	few	TRBJ1-1	TRBD1	CASSPGQTSTEAFF	TGTGCCAGCAGCCCGGGACAGACGTCCACTGAAGCTTTCTTT
TRBV5-1	-	TRBJ2-5	-	CASSPSAGLIRETQYF	TGCGCCAGCAGCCCCTCGGCAGGGTTGATTCGAGAGACCCAGTACTTC
TRBV6-2/TRBV6-3	-	TRBJ2-7	-	CASSYSRKGTIYEQYF	TGTGCCAGCAGTTACTCCCGGAAGGGGACGATCTACGAGCAGTACTTC